The 6 T cell receptor beta chains given below trace back to one sample, sequenced in a study of blood T cell repertoires in COVID-19. Generated by immunoSEQ multiplex PCR, the TCRdb table keeps only in-frame clones and is missing some. Of roughly 300,000 clones listed, 87% are singletons. Specimen: PBMCs or T cells enriched from blood (not recorded which). These receptors were collected from a woman aged 25 to 45 who had recovered from COVID-19.

The rearrangement joins TRBV30 to TRBJ2-2, with 9 nucleotides matching TRBD2. After removal of 0 bases from V and 4 bases from J, the junction contained 12 bases not matched to a gene. The CDR3 runs 18 residues. Germline CDR1 reads GTSNPN; CDR2 reads SVGIG (reference sequence). CDR3 in DNA: TGTGCCTGGAGTGTAAAGGCGGGGGGGCCCGTGGGCACCGGGGAGCTGTTTTTT. Amino acid sequence: CAWSVKAGGPVGTGELFF.

This clone was observed once. The chain carries TRBV19 and TRBJ1-5; 9 nucleotides match TRBD1. The germline V gene has CDR1 LNHDA and CDR2 SQIVND (reference sequence). CDR3 length: 14 residues. V was pared by 4 bases and J by 2 bases, with 0 bases of the junction left unmatched. CDR3 DNA sequence: TGTGCCAGTAGTAGGACAGGGGGCAATCAGCCCCAGCATTTT. Translated: CASSRTGGNQPQHF.

In the case of this clone: Other DNA sequences in this specimen translate into the identical CDR3. The V gene is TRBV28, the J gene TRBJ1-2; TRBD1 agrees at 7 bases. Germline V lookup: CDR1 MDHEN, CDR2 SYDVKM. The junction had 2 bases not matched to a gene; V was cut back by 3 bases and J by 4 bases. The CDR3 spans 13 residues. CDR3 residues: CASSFGDSYGYTF. CDR3 sequence (DNA): TGTGCCAGCAGTTTTGGGGACAGCTATGGCTACACCTTC.

The chain combines TRBV12-5 with TRBJ1-3; D gene ambiguous. Deletions cut 1 base from V and 3 bases from J, with 7 bases between. The CDR3 loop spans 14 amino acids. Per the germline V gene, CDR1 is LGHNT and CDR2 is FRNRAP. CDR3 amino acids: CASGLGGYGNTIYF. The CDR3 DNA reads as TGTGCTAGTGGTTTGGGAGGGTATGGAAACACCATATATTTT.

The chain links TRBV3-1 (or the pseudogene TRBV3-2) to TRBJ2-6; D remains ambiguous. The CDR3 totals 15 residues. The V end lost 2 bases, the J end lost 4 bases, and 9 bases lay between the germline ends. In germline, CDR1 is LGHDT, CDR2 YNNKEL (reference sequence). DNA for the CDR3: TGTGCCAGCAGCCAATATGCGTCCGGGGCCAACGTCCTGACTTTC. It is translated as CASSQYASGANVLTF.

This clone has just a few counts. This chain connects TRBV27 to TRBJ1-5; D gene uncertain. The CDR3 length is 13 residues. V lost 3 bases and J 4 bases, leaving 7 bases between the germline ends. Germline V gene lookup returns CDR1 MNHEY and CDR2 SMNVEV (reference sequence). The CDR3 region has the DNA TGTGCCAGCAGTTTGCGCGAGAATCAGCCCCAGCATTTT. Residues: CASSLRENQPQHF.